These 25 T cell receptor beta chains originate from one sample sequenced in a study of T cells in Graves' hyperthyroidism and ophthalmopathy. There were TCR beta CDR3 regions amplified from RNA transcripts. The HTBI primer set drove a first-round RT-PCR of the TCR CDR3. TCRdb itself ran the multiplex PCR reads through MiXCR, one entry per CDR3 protein. The sample includes about 380,000 distinct CDR3 sequences, about 18% of them seen just once. Sequencing was performed on blood. These TCRs come from a man younger than 35 with Graves' ophthalmopathy.

The chain links TRBV9 to TRBJ2-3, with D unclear. The CDR3 is made up of 15 amino acids. Germline CDR1 and CDR2: SGDLS and YYNGEE. The V gene lost 0 bases and the J gene lost 4 bases, with 12 bases spanning the gap. The CDR3 sequence: CASSVGNGGADTQYF. The CDR3 coding sequence is TGTGCCAGCAGCGTAGGAAATGGCGGAGCAGATACGCAGTATTTT.

This clonotype came up many times. J is TRBJ1-4 and V is TRBV20-1; D call uncertain. This CDR3 is 15 amino acids long. CDR1 and CDR2 from the germline V gene are DFQATT and SNEGSKA (reference sequence). Trimming cost V 6 bases and J 0 bases, with 14 bases left between them. CDR3 protein: CSAQDAPATNEKLFF. CDR3 DNA sequence: TGCAGTGCCCAAGATGCCCCAGCAACTAATGAAAAACTGTTTTTT.

This clonotype was observed many times. This chain links TRBV2 with TRBJ1-1; maybe TRBD1 (5 bases). Trimming removed 5 bases at V and 1 base at J, with 14 bases between. CDR1 is SNHLY and CDR2 is FYNNEI in the germline V gene. The CDR3 runs 15 residues. For the CDR3, the DNA is TGTGCCAGCAGTATGGGACTTTTGGAGAACACTGAAGCTTTCTTT. The encoded protein is CASSMGLLENTEAFF. The full variable domain, its missing parts supplied by reference TRBV2 and TRBJ1-1, is EPEVTQTPSHQVTQMGQEVILRCVPISNHLYFYWYRQILGQKVEFLVSFYNNEISEKSEIFDDQFSVERPDGSNFTLKIRSTKLEDSAMYFCASSMGLLENTEAFFGQGTRLTVV.

This clonotype was observed many times. CDR3 residues: CASKNRGNTEAFF. CDR3 DNA: TGTGCCAGCAAAAACAGGGGGAACACTGAAGCTTTCTTT. V is TRBV6-2 or TRBV6-3 and J is TRBJ1-1; 7 positions match TRBD1. Germline values: CDR1 MNHEY, CDR2 SVGEGT. After removal of 7 bases from V and 1 base from J, the junction contained 3 bases not matched to a gene. There are 13 residues in the CDR3.

This clonotype was counted many times. The V call is TRBV11-1, the J call TRBJ2-3; D is possibly TRBD2 (6 bases). Germline V CDR1 and CDR2: SGHAT, FQDESV (reference sequence). V shed 1 base and J shed 3 bases, with 14 bases lying between them. CDR3 length equals 16 residues. This CDR3 reads CASSLGTSRLTDTQYF. The CDR3 region has the DNA TGTGCCAGCAGCTTAGGTACTAGCAGGTTGACAGATACGCAGTATTTT. Together with reference TRBV11-1 and TRBJ2-3, the CDR3 gives the full variable domain: EAEVAQSPRYKITEKSQAVAFWCDPISGHATLYWYRQILGQGPELLVQFQDESVVDDSQLPKDRFSAERLKGVDSTLKIQPAELGDSAMYLCASSLGTSRLTDTQYFGPGTRLTVL.

This clonotype was observed many times. The V and J genes are TRBV11-2 and TRBJ2-5; D gene uncertain. The germline CDR1 and CDR2 sequences are SGHAT and FQNNGV. The V gene lost 1 base and the J gene lost 1 base, with 10 bases spanning the gap. The CDR3 covers 15 residues. The CDR3 protein is CASSLGPKIQETQYF. The CDR3 DNA reads TGTGCCAGCAGCTTAGGGCCAAAGATCCAAGAGACCCAGTACTTC.

This clonotype was observed many times. The V gene is TRBV10-3, the J gene TRBJ2-5, with D possibly matching TRBD2 (5 bases). CDR3 length: 13 residues. V lost 11 bases and J 4 bases, leaving 17 bases between the germline ends. Germline V lookup: CDR1 ENHRY, CDR2 SYGVKD. CDR3 in amino acids: CASSSGERETQYF. The CDR3 DNA reads TGTGCCTCCTCCTCCGGGGAAAGAGAGACCCAGTACTTC.

This clonotype was detected only a few times. V is TRBV28 and J is TRBJ1-5; possibly TRBD1 for D (5 bases). V was cut by 7 bases and J by 7 bases, with 11 bases left in between. The germline V gene has CDR1 MDHEN and CDR2 SYDVKM. The CDR3 runs to 12 residues. The CDR3 region is CASNQGSQPQHF. The CDR3 DNA reads TGTGCCAGCAATCAGGGCTCCCAGCCCCAGCATTTT.

A few counts support this clonotype. The CDR3 bases are TGTGCCAGCAGTTACCCTAGGACGGGGGGGCTAGTAGCAGATACGCAGTATTTT. Its protein is CASSYPRTGGLVADTQYF. The chain links TRBV6-2 or TRBV6-3 to TRBJ2-3; 8 bases line up with TRBD2. J lost 4 bases, V lost 2 bases, and 14 bases had no gene match. The germline CDR1 and CDR2 sequences are MNHEY and SVGEGT. This CDR3 spans 18 amino acids.

In its sample, this clonotype was seen many times. J is TRBJ1-2 and V is TRBV7-9; no reliable D call. Germline assignment: CDR1 SEHNR and CDR2 FQNEAQ (reference sequence). The CDR3 spans 14 residues. V lost 0 bases to trimming and J lost 8 bases, with 13 bases between them. CDR3 sequence (DNA): TGTGCCAGCAGCTTAGCGGGTGATCTGGAAGGCTACACCTTC. Translating gives CASSLAGDLEGYTF.

This clonotype was observed many times. V gene TRBV11-2 combines with J gene TRBJ1-2; D unclear. The germline gives CDR1 SGHAT, CDR2 FQNNGV. Trimming stripped 5 bases from V and 2 bases from J, with 12 bases between. The CDR3 length is 14 residues. Here the CDR3 reads CASSPHQENYGYTF. The CDR3 region has the DNA TGTGCCAGCAGCCCGCACCAGGAGAACTATGGCTACACCTTC. The full variable domain, with the rest looked up from reference TRBV11-2 and TRBJ1-2, is EAGVAQSPRYKIIEKRQSVAFWCNPISGHATLYWYQQILGQGPKLLIQFQNNGVVDDSQLPKDRFSAERLKGVDSTLKIQPAKLEDSAVYLCASSPHQENYGYTFGSGTRLTVV.

This chain connects TRBV5-6 to TRBJ2-7, with D perhaps being TRBD1 or TRBD2 (5 bases each). The germline CDR1 and CDR2 sequences are SGHDT and YYEEEE. The CDR3 length is 12 residues. With 4 bases removed from V and 5 bases from J, the gap between germline ends came to 10 bases. CDR3 coding DNA: TGTGCCAGCAGCCTGGGGGTTCACGAGCAGTACTTC. Amino acids: CASSLGVHEQYF.

This clonotype was seen ten or more times. The rearrangement links TRBV24-1 to TRBJ1-5, with 9 bases identical to TRBD1. This CDR3 has 14 amino acids. Germline-derived CDR1 and CDR2 are KGHDR and SFDVKD. V was clipped by 12 bases and J by 3 bases; unmatched bases: 8. The CDR3 DNA sequence: TGTGCCGCAGGGACAGGGTATGACAATCAGCCCCAGCATTTT. It specifies CAAGTGYDNQPQHF.

The chain links TRBV25-1 to TRBJ2-1, with D perhaps matching TRBD1 or TRBD2 (5 bases each). CDR3 length: 15 amino acids. Deletions cut 6 bases from V and 7 bases from J, with 19 bases between. Germline CDR1 MGHDK, CDR2 SYGVNS. DNA of the CDR3: TGTGCCAGCAGCGAAAGGGGACGCAGCGGAAATGAGCAGTTCTTC. Protein sequence: CASSERGRSGNEQFF. Filled out from reference TRBV25-1 and TRBJ2-1, the complete variable domain reads EADIYQTPRYLVIGTGKKITLECSQTMGHDKMYWYQQDPGMELHLIHYSYGVNSTEKGDLSSESTVSRIRTEHFPLTLESARPSHTSQYLCASSERGRSGNEQFFGPGTRLTVL.

In this sample, this clonotype turned up many times. The gene calls are TRBV2 and TRBJ2-2; tentatively, D is TRBD2 (6 bases). CDR1 is SNHLY and CDR2 is FYNNEI in the germline V gene. Trimming took off 4 bases at V and 6 bases at J, with 15 bases between the two ends. CDR3 length: 15 residues. CDR3 sequence: CASSAEGGVAGELFF. For the CDR3, the DNA is TGTGCCAGCAGTGCGGAGGGCGGTGTGGCCGGGGAGCTGTTTTTT.

The V call is TRBV9, the J call TRBJ1-5; D might be TRBD1 (5 bases). The ends were cut back, 7 bases at V and 4 bases at J, with 12 bases in the middle. Germline V gene sequence: CDR1 SGDLS, CDR2 YYNGEE. This CDR3 is 13 amino acids long. The CDR3 DNA follows: TGTGCCAGCGGCTTGGGGGGGAATCAGCCCCAGCATTTT. It translates to CASGLGGNQPQHF. The entire variable domain, with the rest obtained from reference TRBV9 and TRBJ1-5, is as follows: DSGVTQTPKHLITATGQRVTLRCSPRSGDLSVYWYQQSLDQGLQFLIQYYNGEERAKGNILERFSAQQFPDLHSELNLSSLELGDSALYFCASGLGGNQPQHFGDGTRLSIL.

The chain joins TRBV5-1 to TRBJ2-1; 10 bases map to TRBD1. Germline V lookup: CDR1 SGHRS, CDR2 YFSETQ. The CDR3 totals 13 residues. The J segment lost 3 bases and the V segment lost 7 bases, leaving 1 base of the junction unmatched. The CDR3 region is CASRTGGYNEQFF. The CDR3 bases are TGCGCCAGCCGGACAGGGGGCTACAATGAGCAGTTCTTC.

This clonotype appeared once. V is TRBV27 and J is TRBJ1-6; 9 nucleotides agree with TRBD1. Germline V lookup: CDR1 MNHEY, CDR2 SMNVEV (reference sequence). The CDR3 is made up of 15 amino acids. Germline trimming cut 5 bases from V and 10 bases from J; bases unmatched to any gene: 9. In DNA form, the CDR3 reads TGTGCCAGCAGTCCTTCCGGGACAGGGCGGTCACCCCTCCACTTT. Amino acids: CASSPSGTGRSPLHF.

This clonotype was seen many times. At one end, the junction sequence differs from germline, possibly due to a read error. V and J are TRBV7-7 and TRBJ1-1, with 7 bases identical to TRBD1. This CDR3 has 15 residues. Germline lookup yields CDR1 SSHAT and CDR2 FNYEAQ (reference sequence). Here the CDR3 DNA reads TGTGCTAGCAGCCCCCAGACAGGGCCGAACACTGAAGCTTTCTTT. It codes for CASSPQTGPNTEAFF.

This clonotype was counted a single time. This could be a read error, since a much larger clone is one nucleotide away. The rearrangement links TRBV20-1 to TRBJ1-2; possibly TRBD1 for D (5 bases). The CDR3 spans 12 residues. The ends were cut back, 8 bases at V and 4 bases at J, with 14 bases in the middle. From germline, CDR1 is DFQATT and CDR2 SNEGSKA (reference sequence). The CDR3 region has the DNA TGCAGTCTTTCGATCGGGGGCTATGGCTACACCTTC. Encoded protein: CSLSIGGYGYTF.

This clonotype was counted ten times or more. The chain combines TRBV29-1 with TRBJ1-1; no reliable D call. The germline V and J ends were trimmed by 5 bases and 1 base, with 5 bases remaining between them. This CDR3 spans 11 amino acids. CDR1 SQVTM and CDR2 ANQGSEA come from the germline V gene. CDR3 coding DNA: TGCAGCGTTCGACGGAACACTGAAGCTTTCTTT. It codes for CSVRRNTEAFF.

This clonotype was detected only a few times. The CDR3 DNA follows: TGCGCCAGCAGCCTATTAGAGGGGAATTCACCCCTCCACTTT. It translates to CASSLLEGNSPLHF. This chain connects TRBV4-1 to TRBJ1-6, with D perhaps TRBD1 (5 bases). The germline V and J ends were trimmed by 4 bases and 7 bases, with 11 bases remaining between them. The CDR3 sequence is 14 residues long. CDR1 is MGHRA, CDR2 YSYEKL, per germline.

This clonotype was detected many times. The chain uses TRBV11-2 and TRBJ2-7, with D tentatively TRBD2 (7 bases). Germline V gives CDR1 SGHAT, CDR2 FQNNGV. The CDR3 runs to 12 residues. V was trimmed by 8 bases and J by 7 bases, leaving 15 bases between them. CDR3 in amino acids: CASVGGAEEQYF. The DNA for the CDR3 is TGTGCCAGCGTGGGGGGGGCGGAGGAGCAGTACTTC.

Many counts were recorded for this clonotype. The gene calls are TRBV10-1 and TRBJ1-5; D unresolved. CDR1 WNHNN and CDR2 SYGVQD come from the germline V gene (reference sequence). The CDR3 is 12 amino acids. V was pared by 7 bases and J by 5 bases, with 9 bases between. The CDR3 here is CASNRPHQPQHF. CDR3 DNA sequence: TGCGCCAGCAACCGACCGCATCAGCCCCAGCATTTT.

This chain links TRBV7-9 with TRBJ2-7, with 7 bases lining up with TRBD2. The CDR3 is 16 residues long. CDR1 is SEHNR and CDR2 is FQNEAQ in the germline V gene (reference sequence). Losses at the gene ends were 0 bases for V and 0 bases for J; bases not matched to a gene: 5. The CDR3 DNA sequence: TGTGCCAGCAGCTTAGCGTTAGCGGGCAACTCCTACGAGCAGTACTTC. It yields the protein CASSLALAGNSYEQYF.